One sample yielded the 15 T cell receptor beta chains listed below, sequenced in a study of blood T cell repertoires in COVID-19. Libraries were prepared by immunoSEQ multiplex PCR; TCRdb keeps only in-frame clonotypes and omits some of them. The top ten hold more than 1.5% of the sample, which has under 150,000 clones, 88% seen once. The sample comprised peripheral blood. The receptors were sampled from a human donor in a cohort sampled during active COVID-19.

The V call is TRBV28, the J call TRBJ2-7; TRBD1 matches 12 bases. The length of the CDR3 is 15 residues. Germline-derived CDR1 and CDR2 are MDHEN and SYDVKM. J was trimmed by 5 bases and V by 7 bases; bases with no gene match: 9. The CDR3 bases are TGTGCCAGCATGGGAGGGGGACAGGGGGCCCACGAGCAGTACTTC. Translation: CASMGGGQGAHEQYF. Variable domain in full (rest from reference TRBV28 and TRBJ2-7): DVKVTQSSRYLVKRTGEKVFLECVQDMDHENMFWYRQDPGLGLRLIYFSYDVKMKEKGDIPEGYSVSREKKERFSLILESASTNQTSMYLCASMGGGQGAHEQYFGPGTRLTVT.

The chain recombines TRBV29-1 with TRBJ2-3; D call uncertain. V lost 5 bases to trimming and J lost 1 base, with 16 bases between them. This CDR3 is built from 15 residues. Germline CDR1 reads SQVTM; CDR2 reads ANQGSEA. CDR3 in DNA: TGCAGCGTTTTCGTGGCGGAGCCTCGCACAGATACGCAGTATTTT. Protein: CSVFVAEPRTDTQYF.

The rearrangement uses TRBV11-2 and TRBJ1-2; tentative D call: TRBD1 (5 bases). V lost 0 bases and J lost 7, with 12 bases in between. CDR1 and CDR2 from the germline V gene are SGHAT and FQNNGV. The CDR3 is 14 residues long. The CDR3 DNA is TGTGCCAGCAGCTTAGATCTAGGGGTCTTTGGCTACACCTTC. Its translation is CASSLDLGVFGYTF.

The V call is TRBV7-9, the J call TRBJ1-1; D call uncertain. The V end lost 5 bases, the J end lost 1 base, and 14 bases lay between the germline ends. Germline values: CDR1 SEHNR, CDR2 FQNEAQ (reference sequence). CDR3 length equals 15 residues. This CDR3 reads CASSPAEAANTEAFF. Here the CDR3 DNA reads TGTGCCAGCAGCCCAGCAGAGGCCGCGAACACTGAAGCTTTCTTT.

The rearrangement joins TRBV18 to TRBJ2-1; a weak D match, TRBD2 (5 bases). The CDR3 is 15 amino acids. Per germline, CDR1 KGHSH and CDR2 LQKENI. Trimming pared 5 bases from V and 5 bases from J, leaving 16 bases between. The chain's CDR3 is CASSAEYGNHNEQFF. CDR3 nucleotides: TGTGCCAGCTCAGCAGAATACGGGAATCACAATGAGCAGTTCTTC.

The rearrangement joins TRBV29-1 to TRBJ2-1; 9 nucleotides align to TRBD2. The CDR3 runs to 14 residues. The V segment lost 4 bases and the J segment 8 bases; nucleotides outside the gene matches: 9. Germline V gives CDR1 SQVTM, CDR2 ANQGSEA. The CDR3 DNA sequence: TGCAGCGTTGGGGTGACTAGCGGTGGCGATGAGCAGTTCTTC. This encodes CSVGVTSGGDEQFF.

The genes are TRBV10-2 and TRBJ1-2; 8 bases match TRBD1. This CDR3 comprises 14 residues. Germline V CDR1 and CDR2: WSHSY, SAAADI. After removal of 3 bases from V and 10 bases from J, the junction contained 10 bases not matched to a gene. CDR3 protein: CASSDRQGSLSYTF. The CDR3, as DNA: TGCGCCAGCAGTGACCGACAGGGGTCATTGTCCTACACCTTC.

A remark on this clone: This same CDR3 is encoded by further DNA sequences in the sample. The chain has TRBV27 and TRBJ2-7, with a possible D match to TRBD1 (5 bases). The germline V gene encodes CDR1 MNHEY and CDR2 SMNVEV (reference sequence). The ends were cut back, 3 bases at V and 2 bases at J, with 8 bases in the middle. The CDR3 extends over 13 amino acids. The CDR3 reads CASSFGQTYEQYF. CDR3 sequence (DNA): TGTGCCAGCAGTTTTGGACAAACCTACGAGCAGTACTTC.

This chain joins TRBV5-5 and TRBJ1-4; the D is unclear. Germline CDR1 reads SGHKS; CDR2 reads YYEKEE (reference sequence). The CDR3 runs 17 residues. Trimming removed 0 bases at V and 4 bases at J, with 16 bases between. CDR3 sequence reads: CASSLVRGPAGNEKLFF. In nucleotides, the CDR3 is TGTGCCAGCAGCTTGGTGCGCGGGCCGGCGGGTAATGAAAAACTGTTTTTT.

The rearrangement links TRBV5-5 to TRBJ1-3, with 8 nucleotides matching TRBD1. The germline gives CDR1 SGHKS, CDR2 YYEKEE (reference sequence). Germline trimming cut 2 bases from V and 1 base from J; bases unmatched to any gene: 11. The CDR3 is made up of 18 amino acids. The CDR3 loop is CASSFRTGIDLSGNTIYF. CDR3 DNA sequence: TGTGCCAGCAGCTTCCGGACAGGGATCGATCTGTCTGGAAACACCATATATTTT.

This chain links TRBV28 with TRBJ2-7, with a tentative D call TRBD1 (5 bases). The germline V gene has CDR1 MDHEN and CDR2 SYDVKM. There are 14 residues in the CDR3. V was shortened by 5 bases and J by 9 bases, with 20 bases between the two germline ends. CDR3 protein: CASSLGENLGPQYF. DNA of the CDR3: TGTGCCAGCAGTCTAGGAGAGAACCTGGGGCCGCAGTACTTC.

The chain combines TRBV6-5 with TRBJ2-7; TRBD1 might be the D (5 bases). This CDR3 region has 14 residues. Trimming cost V 5 bases and J 4 bases, with 15 bases left between them. In germline, CDR1 is MNHEY, CDR2 SVGAGI. CDR3 protein: CASSRTPRAYEQYF. The CDR3 DNA reads TGTGCCAGCAGTCGGACACCTCGGGCTTACGAGCAGTACTTC.

CDR3 in amino acids: CASSQGRGETQYF. The CDR3 DNA is TGTGCCAGCAGCCAAGGACGCGGGGAGACCCAGTACTTC. V and J are TRBV14 and TRBJ2-5; perhaps TRBD2 as D (5 bases). The CDR3 spans 13 residues. Per the germline V gene, CDR1 is SGHDN and CDR2 is FVKESK. Trimming left V 1 base short and J 5 bases short, with 8 bases between.

The gene calls are TRBV6-5 and TRBJ1-6; D unclear. This CDR3 spans 15 amino acids. CDR1 MNHEY and CDR2 SVGAGI come from the germline V gene. Between the trimmed V and J ends, which lost 6 bases and 8 bases, there was a span of 17 bases. CDR3 nucleotides: TGTGCCAGCAGGCGGGCCCTCTTTATTCATTCACCCCTCCACTTT. This gives the protein CASRRALFIHSPLHF.

The rearrangement links TRBV6-6 to TRBJ2-5; D is perhaps TRBD1 (6 bases). V lost 10 bases to trimming and J lost 4 bases, with 13 bases between them. CDR1 and CDR2 (germline): MNHNY, SVGAGI (reference sequence). The CDR3 is 12 amino acids. The CDR3 is CATNRVRETQYF. The CDR3, as DNA: TGTGCCACCAACAGGGTTAGAGAGACCCAGTACTTC.